The TCR beta chain described here comes from a study of blood T cell repertoires in COVID-19. Study overall: The origin of the acute and convalescent COVID-19 samples was the United States, Italy and Spain. PBMCs, B-cell-depleted T cells, or T cells provided the cDNA or gDNA that made up the material.

CDR1 MNHEY and CDR2 SMNVEV come from the germline V gene (reference sequence). Trimming at V came to 1 base and at J to 6 bases, leaving 9 bases not matched to a gene. CDR3 size: 15 residues. Clones were sequenced by immunoSEQ multiplex PCR, and TCRdb holds only the in-frame ones, with some missing. Here the sample spans 250,000 or so clones, roughly nine tenths being singletons. The sample taken for sequencing was peripheral blood. The chain employs TRBV27 and TRBJ2-7; TRBD2 matches at 7 bases. This TCR was recovered from a man between 60 and 75 years old with acute or convalescent COVID-19. The CDR3 sequence: CASSLFWGGEAEQYF. The CDR3 DNA reads TGTGCCAGCAGTTTATTTTGGGGGGGAGAGGCCGAGCAGTACTTC.